Below are 8 T cell receptor beta chains sequenced from a single sample in a study of T cells in Graves' hyperthyroidism and ophthalmopathy (dated by TCRdb to about 2019). The library relied on multiplex PCR. For sequencing, an Illumina HiSeq 2000 was employed. Amplification of TCR beta CDR3 regions was carried out from RNA transcripts. A first-round RT-PCR of the TCR CDR3 used the HTBI primer set with the Qiagen OneStep RT-PCR kit. Through fastp at Q25 and MiXCR, TCRdb rebuilt clones from the public reads, retaining in-frame beta chains. Identical CDR3 proteins give one entry, which carries the most common genes and DNA. This sample is represented by about 260,000 distinct CDR3 sequences; approximately 23% of them were singletons. The ten largest clonotypes hold under 65% of the sample. Material: blood. The receptors derive from a man between 25 and 39 years old with Graves' ophthalmopathy.

The rearrangement uses TRBV24-1 and TRBJ2-3; TRBD2 aligns across 10 bases. Germline CDR1 KGHDR, CDR2 SFDVKD. J lost 0 bases, V lost 4 bases, and 3 bases had no gene match. CDR3 length equals 16 residues. Here the CDR3 reads CATSDRSGRSTDTQYF. The CDR3 DNA is TGTGCCACCAGTGACCGTAGCGGGAGGAGCACAGATACGCAGTATTTT.

There are a few counts of this clonotype. The rearrangement uses TRBV13 and TRBJ1-5, with TRBD1 identical over 8 bases. With V trimmed by 5 bases and J by 6 bases, 6 bases remained unmatched. The CDR3 consists of 14 residues. CDR1 and CDR2 from the germline V gene are PRHDT and FYEKMQ (reference sequence). The CDR3 nucleotides read TGTGCCAGCAGCGGAGACAGGGGCTGTCAGCCCCAGCATTTT. This encodes CASSGDRGCQPQHF.

This clonotype was detected a few times. The genes are TRBV19 and TRBJ2-7, with D possibly matching TRBD1 (7 bases). Germline V gene lookup returns CDR1 LNHDA and CDR2 SQIVND (reference sequence). This CDR3 is built from 15 residues. Deletions cut 4 bases from V and 5 bases from J, with 18 bases between. CDR3 protein: CASSNQGGVINEQYF. DNA for the CDR3: TGTGCCAGTAGTAACCAGGGGGGAGTTATCAACGAGCAGTACTTC. Looking up the rest from reference TRBV19 and TRBJ2-7 gives the full variable domain: DGGITQSPKYLFRKEGQNVTLSCEQNLNHDAMYWYRQDPGQGLRLIYYSQIVNDFQKGDIAEGYSVSREKKESFPLTVTSAQKNPTAFYLCASSNQGGVINEQYFGPGTRLTVT.

In the case of this clonotype: A much larger clone lies a single base off, so this may be a read error. This chain joins TRBV7-2 and TRBJ2-5; D remains unclear. The CDR3 is 14 residues long. Germline-derived CDR1 and CDR2 are SGHTA and FQGNSA. As DNA, the CDR3 is TGTACGACGAAGGAAGGCTACCTCCAAGAGGCCCAGTACTTC. This translates into CTTKEGYLQEAQYF. Full variable domain (missing parts from reference TRBV7-2 and TRBJ2-5): GAGVSQSPSNKVTEKGKDVELRCDPISGHTALYWYRQSLGQGLEFLIYFQGNSAPDKSGLPSDRFSAERTGGSVSTLTIQRTQQEDSAVYLCTTKEGYLQEAQYFGPGTRLLVL.

This clonotype was seen repeatedly, ten times or more. The rearrangement links TRBV2 to TRBJ2-2; a weak D match, TRBD1 (5 bases). Trimming took off 2 bases at V and 5 bases at J, with 15 bases between the two ends. This CDR3 region has 16 residues. CDR1 SNHLY and CDR2 FYNNEI come from the germline V gene. The CDR3 DNA reads as TGTGCCAGCAGTGAACTGGCAGGGCGTCCAACCGGGGAGCTGTTTTTT. Translation: CASSELAGRPTGELFF.

The V and J genes are TRBV5-4 and TRBJ2-3; the match to TRBD2 covers 12 bases. CDR3 length equals 19 residues. Trimming at V came to 5 bases and at J to 2 bases, leaving 15 bases not matched to a gene. Germline V lookup: CDR1 SGHNT, CDR2 YYREEE (reference sequence). The CDR3 nucleotides read TGTGCCAGCAGTTCTCCTACTATGACTAGCGGGGGATACACAGATACGCAGTATTTT. This encodes CASSSPTMTSGGYTDTQYF. Full variable domain (remainder filled in from reference TRBV5-4 and TRBJ2-3): ETGVTQSPTHLIKTRGQQVTLRCSSQSGHNTVSWYQQALGQGPQFIFQYYREEENGRGNFPPRFSGLQFPNYSSELNVNALELDDSALYLCASSSPTMTSGGYTDTQYFGPGTRLTVL.

The chain recombines TRBV12-3 or TRBV12-4 with TRBJ2-1, with D perhaps matching TRBD2 (6 bases). V was clipped by 3 bases and J by 6 bases, with 12 bases between them. This CDR3 has 14 amino acids. The CDR3 DNA reads as TGTGCCAGCAGTTTTAGGGGCGGGATCAATGAGCAGTTCTTC. Protein: CASSFRGGINEQFF.

This clonotype was recorded many times. CDR3 nucleotide sequence: TGCAGTGCGACCACGGGACTATCCGGAACAGATACGCAGTATTTT. Translating gives CSATTGLSGTDTQYF. This chain joins TRBV20-1 and TRBJ2-3; 7 positions agree with TRBD2. The trim removed 6 bases at V and 3 bases at J, leaving 12 bases unmatched. The CDR3 runs to 15 residues. Per germline, CDR1 DFQATT and CDR2 SNEGSKA (reference sequence).